The 28 T cell receptor beta chains below come from one sample, sequenced in a study of cytomegalovirus exposure and HLA in healthy donors. The PCR contained 60 Vbeta and 13 Jbeta primers. This table comes from immunoSEQ multiplex PCR, and its TCRdb copy is limited to in-frame clones, with some not included. The table records some 93,000 clones, approximately 72% of them present only once. The sample taken for sequencing was PBMCs. All receptors derive from a woman aged 40 to 50 in good health and CMV-seronegative.

The chain recombines TRBV28 with TRBJ2-4, with D tentatively TRBD1 (6 bases). The V gene lost 8 bases and the J gene lost 6 bases, with 17 bases spanning the gap. The CDR3 is 14 residues long. Germline loops: CDR1 MDHEN, CDR2 SYDVKM. CDR3 nucleotides: TGTGCCAGCGGTAGACAGGCGGGTGGAAACATTCAGTACTTC. Its translation is CASGRQAGGNIQYF.

The V and J genes are TRBV14 and TRBJ2-7; weak D call: TRBD2 (5 bases). The length of the CDR3 is 12 residues. V was shortened by 0 bases and J by 5 bases, with 5 bases between the two germline ends. Germline lookup yields CDR1 SGHDN and CDR2 FVKESK. This CDR3 is CASSQDGNEQYF. CDR3 coding DNA: TGTGCCAGCAGCCAAGACGGGAACGAGCAGTACTTC.

The CDR3: CASSKGLAGADDTQYF. In DNA form, the CDR3 reads TGTGCCAGCAGTAAGGGACTAGCGGGAGCAGATGATACGCAGTATTTT. The chain combines TRBV28 with TRBJ2-3, with 14 bases fitting TRBD2. Losses at the gene ends were 5 bases for V and 6 bases for J; bases not matched to a gene: 7. Germline CDR1 MDHEN, CDR2 SYDVKM. CDR3 length equals 16 residues.

The CDR3 DNA reads as TGTGCCAGCAGTCGCGGGTACTACGAGCAGTACTTC. It encodes CASSRGYYEQYF. V and J are TRBV28 and TRBJ2-7; D might be TRBD2 (5 bases). Germline loops: CDR1 MDHEN, CDR2 SYDVKM. The CDR3 contains 12 residues. V was pared by 5 bases and J by 3 bases, with 8 bases between.

J is TRBJ1-5 and V is TRBV27; 8 positions agree with TRBD1. V shed 5 bases and J 4 bases; nucleotides not matched to a gene: 13. CDR1 is MNHEY and CDR2 is SMNVEV in the germline V gene (reference sequence). The CDR3 extends over 17 amino acids. This chain's CDR3 is CASSPLRTGFGNQPQHF. In DNA, the CDR3 is TGTGCCAGCAGTCCTCTTCGGACAGGGTTTGGTAATCAGCCCCAGCATTTT.

The gene calls are TRBV4-3 and TRBJ1-4; no reliable D call. The CDR3 spans 15 residues. Germline values: CDR1 LGHNA, CDR2 YSLEER. V was cut by 4 bases and J by 8 bases, with 17 bases left in between. The DNA for the CDR3 is TGCGCCAGCAGCCGAACCAGAACCTCCTGGGAAAAACTGTTTTTT. This codes for CASSRTRTSWEKLFF.

This chain uses TRBV5-1 with TRBJ2-7; no reliable D call. Trimming left V 0 bases short and J 4 bases short, with 8 bases between. This CDR3 has 13 residues. Germline values: CDR1 SGHRS, CDR2 YFSETQ. DNA of the CDR3: TGCGCCAGCAGCTTGGCCGAGAGATACGAGCAGTACTTC. It codes for CASSLAERYEQYF.

V and J are TRBV11-2 and TRBJ2-1; the D gene is possibly TRBD1 (5 bases). The germline V and J ends were trimmed by 3 bases and 4 bases, with 10 bases remaining between them. Germline CDR1 SGHAT, CDR2 FQNNGV. The CDR3 has 14 amino acids. This CDR3 is CASSFARQYNEQFF. CDR3 bases: TGTGCCAGCAGCTTCGCGAGACAGTACAATGAGCAGTTCTTC. Full variable domain (remainder filled in from reference TRBV11-2 and TRBJ2-1): EAGVAQSPRYKIIEKRQSVAFWCNPISGHATLYWYQQILGQGPKLLIQFQNNGVVDDSQLPKDRFSAERLKGVDSTLKIQPAKLEDSAVYLCASSFARQYNEQFFGPGTRLTVL.

This clone came up a few times. The gene calls are TRBV5-6 and TRBJ1-2, with 9 bases aligning to TRBD1. Unmatched junction bases numbered 8, after V lost 4 bases and J lost 4 bases. There are 15 residues in the CDR3. Germline values: CDR1 SGHDT, CDR2 YYEEEE. CDR3 DNA sequence: TGTGCCAGCAGCGCAAGAACAGGGGGCGGCTATGGCTACACCTTC. The encoded protein is CASSARTGGGYGYTF.

This clone was seen just once. Within the sample, other DNA sequences also encode this same CDR3. This chain joins TRBV18 and TRBJ1-3; 7 nucleotides align to TRBD1. The V segment lost 6 bases and the J segment 0 bases; nucleotides outside the gene matches: 2. The CDR3 is 14 amino acids. Per the germline V gene, CDR1 is KGHSH and CDR2 is LQKENI. The CDR3 nucleotides are TGTGCCAGCTCTCGGGACAGCTCTGGAAACACCATATATTTT. The encoded protein is CASSRDSSGNTIYF.

The genes are TRBV6-1 and TRBJ2-1; 11 positions match TRBD2. The CDR3 is made up of 15 amino acids. Germline V gene lookup returns CDR1 MNHNS and CDR2 SASEGT. V was clipped by 5 bases and J by 7 bases; unmatched bases: 7. CDR3 protein: CASSRVSGGGNEQFF. CDR3 nucleotide sequence: TGTGCCAGCAGTAGGGTTAGCGGGGGGGGTAATGAGCAGTTCTTC.

The chain employs TRBV9 and TRBJ2-7; 9 nucleotides match TRBD1. CDR3 size: 16 residues. Germline V gene sequence: CDR1 SGDLS, CDR2 YYNGEE. V lost 0 bases, J lost 5 bases, and 9 bases stayed unmatched. This CDR3 reads CASSVGWRDRAHEQYF. In DNA form, the CDR3 reads TGTGCCAGCAGCGTAGGTTGGAGGGACAGGGCTCACGAGCAGTACTTC.

The chain links TRBV29-1 to TRBJ2-5, with D maybe TRBD1 (7 bases). The CDR3 spans 14 residues. The germline CDR1 and CDR2 sequences are SQVTM and ANQGSEA. V was pared by 1 base and J by 7 bases, with 16 bases between. In nucleotides, the CDR3 is TGCAGCGTTGAAGGGCAGGGGGTGGGGGGGACCCAGTACTTC. Translated: CSVEGQGVGGTQYF. Combining the CDR3 with reference TRBV29-1 and TRBJ2-5 gives the whole variable domain SAVISQKPSRDICQRGTSLTIQCQVDSQVTMMFWYRQQPGQSLTLIATANQGSEATYESGFVIDKFPISRPNLTFSTLTVSNMSPEDSSIYLCSVEGQGVGGTQYFGPGTRLLVL.

The chain carries TRBV28 and TRBJ2-7, with 10 bases matching TRBD2. This CDR3 contains 16 residues. With 5 bases clipped from V and 2 bases from J, the junction kept 9 bases outside the gene matches. CDR1 is MDHEN and CDR2 is SYDVKM in the germline V gene. The DNA of the CDR3 is TGTGCCAGCAGTGGCAACCAAGCGGGAGGGCCCTACGAGCAGTACTTC. This encodes CASSGNQAGGPYEQYF.

In this sample, this clone turned up once. V gene TRBV9 combines with J gene TRBJ2-3; D is undetermined. Germline assignment: CDR1 SGDLS and CDR2 YYNGEE. The ends were cut back, 2 bases at V and 1 base at J, with 8 bases in the middle. There are 14 residues in the CDR3. The CDR3 is CASSVRYRTDTQYF. The CDR3 nucleotides read TGTGCCAGCAGCGTCAGATACCGCACAGATACGCAGTATTTT.

The genes are TRBV5-5 and TRBJ2-3; possible D gene TRBD1, 5 bases. Trimming left V 1 base short and J 5 bases short, with 8 bases between. CDR1 is SGHKS, CDR2 YYEKEE, per germline (reference sequence). The CDR3 totals 13 residues. The CDR3 is CASSLPGLDTQYF. The CDR3 nucleotides read TGTGCCAGCAGCTTGCCAGGGTTAGATACGCAGTATTTT.

The chain employs TRBV5-1 and TRBJ1-1, with 7 bases that match TRBD1. This CDR3 is 18 amino acids long. The germline V gene encodes CDR1 SGHRS and CDR2 YFSETQ. V shed 4 bases, J shed 1 base, and the junction held 16 bases outside the gene matches. CDR3 bases: TGCGCCAGCAGCCCTTCTTCTTGGGTACAGGGGACGAACACTGAAGCTTTCTTT. Translating it yields CASSPSSWVQGTNTEAFF.

The chain links TRBV7-2 to TRBJ1-3; unclear D gene. The V end was cut by 4 bases, the J end by 4 bases, with 14 bases between. Germline CDR1 reads SGHTA; CDR2 reads FQGNSA. The CDR3 is 15 amino acids. This CDR3 reads CASSSYGMLGNTIYF. CDR3 coding DNA: TGTGCCAGCAGCTCCTACGGGATGTTAGGAAACACCATATATTTT. Variable domain in full (rest from reference TRBV7-2 and TRBJ1-3): GAGVSQSPSNKVTEKGKDVELRCDPISGHTALYWYRQSLGQGLEFLIYFQGNSAPDKSGLPSDRFSAERTGGSVSTLTIQRTQQEDSAVYLCASSSYGMLGNTIYFGEGSWLTVV.

This chain uses TRBV5-4 with TRBJ2-3, with no clear D. The CDR3 extends over 16 amino acids. In germline, CDR1 is SGHNT, CDR2 YYREEE (reference sequence). V shed 0 bases and J shed 2 bases, with 13 bases lying between them. In DNA, the CDR3 is TGTGCCAGCAGCTTGGGGGCAGCTTTAGTCACAGATACGCAGTATTTT. Residues: CASSLGAALVTDTQYF.

The chain uses TRBV5-4 and TRBJ1-1; 7 bases fit TRBD1. Trimming took 4 bases from V and 2 from J; bases not matched to a gene: 8. From germline, CDR1 is SGHNT and CDR2 YYREEE (reference sequence). The length of the CDR3 is 15 residues. The DNA for the CDR3 is TGTGCCAGCAGCAAGATTCGACAGGGAAACACTGAAGCTTTCTTT. Translated, it gives CASSKIRQGNTEAFF.

The genes are TRBV7-2 and TRBJ2-7; 10 nucleotides line up with TRBD2. J was trimmed by 2 bases and V by 5 bases; bases with no gene match: 3. Per germline, CDR1 SGHTA and CDR2 FQGNSA. CDR3 length: 14 amino acids. CDR3 loop: CASSPSGSAYEQYF. The CDR3 nucleotides read TGTGCCAGCAGCCCTAGCGGGAGTGCCTACGAGCAGTACTTC. Looking up the rest from reference TRBV7-2 and TRBJ2-7 gives the full variable domain: GAGVSQSPSNKVTEKGKDVELRCDPISGHTALYWYRQSLGQGLEFLIYFQGNSAPDKSGLPSDRFSAERTGGSVSTLTIQRTQQEDSAVYLCASSPSGSAYEQYFGPGTRLTVT.

The rearrangement links TRBV28 to TRBJ2-5, with D perhaps TRBD1 (7 bases). This CDR3 has 16 residues. V was shortened by 6 bases and J by 4 bases, with 21 bases between the two germline ends. Germline CDR1 is MDHEN and CDR2 is SYDVKM. The CDR3 sequence is CASSPPQGMGGETQYF. The CDR3 DNA sequence: TGTGCCAGCAGCCCTCCACAGGGGATGGGGGGAGAGACCCAGTACTTC.

The genes are TRBV6-5 and TRBJ2-2, with no clear D. Germline values: CDR1 MNHEY, CDR2 SVGAGI. Trimming shortened V by 8 bases and J by 6 bases, and 7 bases separated the two germline ends. CDR3 length: 11 residues. This chain's CDR3 is CASRSAGELFF. In nucleotides, the CDR3 is TGTGCCAGCCGGAGCGCCGGGGAGCTGTTTTTT.

The chain is built from TRBV6-1 and TRBJ2-7; D gene unclear. The CDR3 covers 12 residues. The V gene's germline CDR1 is MNHNS and CDR2 SASEGT. V was shortened by 0 bases and J by 4 bases, with 4 bases between the two germline ends. CDR3 in DNA: TGTGCCAGCAGTGAAGCCAGGTACGAGCAGTACTTC. This codes for CASSEARYEQYF.

The rearrangement joins TRBV7-9 to TRBJ2-5; 9 bases are shared with TRBD1. The V gene's germline CDR1 is SEHNR and CDR2 FQNEAQ (reference sequence). CDR3 length equals 14 residues. V was clipped by 5 bases and J by 7 bases; unmatched bases: 8. CDR3 protein: CASSGTGNPGTQYF. CDR3 DNA: TGTGCCAGCAGCGGGACAGGGAATCCTGGGACCCAGTACTTC.

The V call is TRBV7-2, the J call TRBJ2-3, with D tentatively TRBD2 (7 bases). Germline loops: CDR1 SGHTA, CDR2 FQGNSA. This CDR3 region has 15 residues. Trimming left V 5 bases short and J 1 base short, with 13 bases between. CDR3 DNA sequence: TGTGCCAGCAGCCAGGGGACTACCCGCACAGATACGCAGTATTTT. It is translated as CASSQGTTRTDTQYF.

The gene calls are TRBV2 and TRBJ1-5, with 12 bases lining up with TRBD1. This CDR3 region has 17 residues. Germline trimming cut 5 bases from V and 0 bases from J; bases unmatched to any gene: 5. Germline V gene lookup returns CDR1 SNHLY and CDR2 FYNNEI. CDR3 region: CASSPGQGAYSNQPQHF. DNA for the CDR3: TGTGCCAGCAGTCCGGGACAGGGGGCATATAGCAATCAGCCCCAGCATTTT.

This chain links TRBV30 with TRBJ2-5, with 7 bases aligning to TRBD1. Germline CDR1 reads GTSNPN; CDR2 reads SVGIG (reference sequence). The ends lost 5 bases at V and 3 bases at J; junction bases unmatched: 3. CDR3 length equals 12 residues. CDR3 sequence: CAWSTGKETQYF. CDR3 bases: TGTGCCTGGTCGACAGGGAAAGAGACCCAGTACTTC.